This T cell receptor (beta chain) was recovered during a study of blood T cell repertoires in COVID-19. Study background: Samples of COVID-19 (acute and convalescent) were obtained from the United States, Italy and Spain. PBMCs, B-cell-depleted T cells, or T cells provided the cDNA or gDNA that made up the material.

Original analysis: Using reference gene primer amplification, nucleated cell counts were estimated. TCRdb keeps only in-frame clones here, not all; method: immunoSEQ multiplex PCR. The D gene and trimming were derived from the DNA, and the V and J assignments and clone size from that table. Among fewer than 300,000 clones, more than 70% were seen once, and the ten largest hold more than 0.95%. This CDR3 is built from 13 residues. The V gene's germline CDR1 is SGHTA and CDR2 FQGTGA. V lost 2 bases and J 4 bases, leaving 6 bases between the germline ends. Material: peripheral blood. The sequence was collected from a woman aged 40-49 years who had recovered from COVID-19. The chain couples TRBV7-3 to TRBJ2-1; no definite D call. The CDR3 DNA sequence: TGTGCCAGCAGCTTAGGGCAATACAATGAGCAGTTCTTC. Translated: CASSLGQYNEQFF.